This T cell receptor beta chain was sequenced for a study of quantifying T cell responses using KT2 cells. Study-wide context: RNA was reverse transcribed with TCR alpha and beta constant-region primers.

Points on this clonotype: Its target is not known.

The study, taken as a whole, reports: Very high KT2 spike-in numbers caused saturation in KT2 sequence detection.

KT2, a clone with a known TCR, was spiked into unfractionated PBMC. Fixed numbers of PBMC received varying amounts of KT2 cells. Each cDNA got a UMI-containing oligo ligated at its 3' end. First-round PCR used 3 to 4 cycles and beta primers RC1.1 and RC1.2 covering TRBC1 and TRBC2. Separate processing of TCR alpha and beta chains began at the second PCR. TCRdb reprocessed the UMI-ligation and nested PCR reads with MiXCR, giving one entry per CDR3 protein. The sample lists over 25,000 distinct CDR3 sequences, approximately 10% occurring once. Germline values: CDR1 SGHNT, CDR2 YENEEA. The CDR3 extends over 11 amino acids. V was cut by 6 bases and J by 11 bases, with 11 bases left in between.

This chain links TRBV11-3 with TRBJ2-1; perhaps TRBD1 as D (6 bases). The material sequenced was PBMCs spiked with cells of the T cell clone KT2. The sequence derives from a human donor. CDR3 sequence reads: CASSLGTKQFF. The CDR3 nucleotides are TGTGCCAGCAGTCTAGGGACAAAGCAGTTCTTC.